This TCR beta chain was found in a study of identical twins. This clonotype was seen a handful of times. The target antigen is unknown. Trimming pared 4 bases from V and 0 bases from J, leaving 12 bases between. The CDR3 has 15 residues. Germline loops: CDR1 MRHNA, CDR2 SNTAGT. Study-wide points: The study drew conclusions from cross-sectional statistical analysis, not from following the same donors.

Through template switching, a universal primer site was introduced, and the cDNA contained unique molecular identifiers. MiXCR was run by TCRdb on the 5' RACE reads, yielding one entry per CDR3 protein. This table holds hundreds of thousands of distinct CDR3 sequences, 20% to 25% found once. The sample was also linked to a second study, of T cells expressing NK-cell markers. According to that study: As a fraction of CD8+ T cells, dominant NKG2C+ clonotypes reached about 1.0-7.5% in 5 to 7 donors.

This receptor was taken from a woman aged 18-35 years in good health. V is TRBV6-4 and J is TRBJ1-1; maybe TRBD1 (5 bases). The specimen sequenced was CD4+ T cells sorted from blood. In DNA, the CDR3 is TGTGCCAGCAGTGTCTCAGGACAAATGAACACTGAAGCTTTCTTT. It yields the protein CASSVSGQMNTEAFF.